The present T cell receptor (beta chain) was sequenced within a study of cytomegalovirus exposure and HLA in healthy donors. This clone turned up a few times. It was with 60 Vbeta and 13 Jbeta primers that the PCR ran. Profiled with immunoSEQ multiplex PCR; TCRdb holds only in-frame clones, not every one. Counted here are 100,000 or so clones, approximately 80% occurring once; the ten biggest clones make up about 5.3%. The V gene end was trimmed by 1 base and the J gene end by 4 bases; junction bases not matched to a gene: 5. This CDR3 has 16 amino acids. The germline CDR1 and CDR2 sequences are SGHTA and FQGNSA.

The clonotype originates from a male donor in good health and CMV-seronegative. The chain couples TRBV7-2 to TRBJ2-1; the match to TRBD2 covers 9 bases. Material for sequencing was PBMCs. CDR3 sequence: CASSLVAGVQYNEQFF. DNA for the CDR3: TGTGCCAGCAGCTTAGTAGCGGGAGTACAGTACAATGAGCAGTTCTTC.